This is a list of T cell receptor beta chains from one sample in a study of identical twins. TCRdb analysed the 5' RACE reads with MiXCR anew, one entry per CDR3 protein. The sample lists 1.5 million to 2 million distinct CDR3 sequences; more than 30% were seen once. The sequenced material came from cord blood. These receptors came from a newborn girl in good health. Both conserved end residues are part of each CDR3. The order of the fields is clone size, D gene, V gene, J gene, CDR3 DNA, CDR3 protein. A D gene is named only where the DNA matches it firmly. Rows may omit the clone size; those that give it use once, few, many or a size class.

.	TRBD1	TRBV12-5	TRBJ1-1	TGTGCTAGTGGTTTGGTACTAGGTCGGGACAGGGGGCTCAACACTGAAGCTTTCTTT	CASGLVLGRDRGLNTEAFF
few	.	TRBV11-1	TRBJ2-7	TGTGCCAGCAGCTCCCGGGCTAGCAGGTACGAGCAGTACTTC	CASSSRASRYEQYF
.	TRBD1	TRBV20-1	TRBJ1-5	TGCAGTGCTAGGGTTCCGGGACAGGACAATCAGCCCCAGCATTTT	CSARVPGQDNQPQHF
.	TRBD2	TRBV20-1	TRBJ2-5	TGCAGTGCTAGTCCAGCGGGAAGAGAGACCCAGTACTTC	CSASPAGRETQYF
.	TRBD1	TRBV7-2	TRBJ1-1	TGTGCCAGCAGCTCGAAGGATGCCGGGACAGGGGACACTGAAGCTTTCTTT	CASSSKDAGTGDTEAFF
.	TRBD2	TRBV4-1	TRBJ2-3	TGCGCCAGCAGCCAATTTGGACTAGCGGGGGCCACAGATACGCAGTATTTT	CASSQFGLAGATDTQYF
many	.	TRBV20-1	TRBJ2-4	TGCAGTGCTAGTGGCAGAGTAGCCAAAAACATTCAGTACTTC	CSASGRVAKNIQYF
.	TRBD1	TRBV27	TRBJ1-5	TGTGCCAGCAGTTCCCTCCGACAGGGGGCCGCCAATCAGCCCCAGCATTTT	CASSSLRQGAANQPQHF
.	.	TRBV4-1	TRBJ2-1	TGCGCCAGCAGCCAAGTGGCTAGCGAGAGATACGAGCAGTTCTTC	CASSQVASERYEQFF
.	TRBD1	TRBV20-1	TRBJ2-4	TGCAGTGCTAGAGATTCGGGACAGGGAGACATTCAGTACTTC	CSARDSGQGDIQYF
many	.	TRBV27	TRBJ2-7	TGTGCCAGCAGTTACCGACAAGCCTACGAGCAGTACTTC	CASSYRQAYEQYF
once	.	TRBV29-1	TRBJ1-2	TGCAGCGTTGATTCGTCAGGGAGAGGGTATAACTATGGCTACACCTTC	CSVDSSGRGYNYGYTF
few	.	TRBV20-1	TRBJ2-7	TGCAGTGCCACGACAGGAGTCGCCTACGAGCAGTACTTC	CSATTGVAYEQYF
.	.	TRBV21-1	TRBJ2-4	TGTGCCAGCAGCATAGACGGGGCGCAGGGAAACATTCAGTACTTC	CASSIDGAQGNIQYF
.	TRBD2	TRBV11-2	TRBJ2-7	TGTGCCAGCAGCTCACCAGGGACTAGCGGGGCCCCTTACAATGAGCAGTACTTC	CASSSPGTSGAPYNEQYF
few	TRBD1	TRBV18	TRBJ1-4	TGTGCCAGCTCACCAGGGACAGGCCCCCGGAGGAATGAAAAACTGTTTTTT	CASSPGTGPRRNEKLFF
few	TRBD1	TRBV7-2	TRBJ1-6	TGTGCCAGCAGCTACAACAGGGGGCAGTCACCCCTCCACTTT	CASSYNRGQSPLHF
.	.	TRBV20-1	TRBJ2-3	TGCAGTGCTAGAGATAGGCTCTACCAGGGAGATGCGCAGTATTTT	CSARDRLYQGDAQYF
many	.	TRBV4-2	TRBJ2-5	TGTGCCAGCAGCCAAGATCACCAAGAGACCCAGTACTTC	CASSQDHQETQYF
few	TRBD2	TRBV28	TRBJ2-5	TGTGCCAGCACCGGGGGGGGCCCCCGCAAGTACTTC	CASTGGGPRKYF
.	TRBD2	TRBV4-2	TRBJ2-3	TGTGCCAGCAGCCACTATGGACTAGCGGGGTTATCTAGCACAGATACGCAGTATTTT	CASSHYGLAGLSSTDTQYF
many	.	TRBV7-2	TRBJ1-6	TGTGCCAGCAGCTTAATAAGCCTTAATTCACCCCTCCACTTT	CASSLISLNSPLHF
.	.	TRBV4-2	TRBJ2-7	TGTGCCAGCAGCCAAGCAAAGGGAGCGTTCCCGTACTTC	CASSQAKGAFPYF
many	.	TRBV9	TRBJ1-2	TGTGCCAGCAGCGTACTGGGGTATGGCTACACCTTC	CASSVLGYGYTF
.	TRBD2	TRBV5-1	TRBJ2-3	TGCGCCAGCAGCATGCCTAGCGGGCGTGCAGATACGCAGTATTTT	CASSMPSGRADTQYF
many	.	TRBV12-3/TRBV12-4	TRBJ1-2	TGTGCCAGCAGTTCCCAACCGGACCACAGGAGCTATGGCTACACCTTC	CASSSQPDHRSYGYTF
.	TRBD2	TRBV10-3	TRBJ2-3	TGTGCCATCGGGGGGACTAGCGGTGATACGCAGTATTTT	CAIGGTSGDTQYF
.	.	TRBV11-2	TRBJ1-3	TGTGCCAGCAGCTTAAACAGCCAGAGCTCTGGAAACACCATATATTTT	CASSLNSQSSGNTIYF
.	.	TRBV5-1	TRBJ2-2	TGCGCCAGCAGCCCTGGGGCCAGCCAGAACACCGGGGAGCTGTTTTTT	CASSPGASQNTGELFF
few	TRBD2	TRBV6-1	TRBJ2-3	TGTGCCAGCAGATTTAGCGGGCTCACAGATACGCAGTATTTT	CASRFSGLTDTQYF
.	.	TRBV7-9	TRBJ1-1	TGTGCCAGCAGCGATACCGGTCGAACTGAAGCTTTCTTT	CASSDTGRTEAFF
few	.	TRBV11-2	TRBJ1-2	TGTGCCAGCAGCCCGGACAGTCTGGGGGGCTACACCTTC	CASSPDSLGGYTF
.	.	TRBV20-1	TRBJ2-7	TGCAGTGCTACCATGGAAGGCTACGAGCAGTACTTC	CSATMEGYEQYF
.	.	TRBV6-1	TRBJ1-1	TGTGCCAGCAGTGAACCGGGGATCGCCAGGAACACTGAAGCTTTCTTT	CASSEPGIARNTEAFF
few	.	TRBV7-9	TRBJ2-3	TGTGCCAGCAGCCCCAAGGCGATTCGAGATACGCAGTATTTT	CASSPKAIRDTQYF
.	TRBD2	TRBV10-3	TRBJ2-2	TGTGCCATCGGAACCAGCGGGGGGCTCACCGGGGAGCTGTTTTTT	CAIGTSGGLTGELFF
.	TRBD1	TRBV4-1	TRBJ1-5	TGCGCCAGCAGCCAATTACTATACCGGGACAGGAGCAATCAGCCCCAGCATTTT	CASSQLLYRDRSNQPQHF
.	.	TRBV7-9	TRBJ1-1	TGTGCCCTAGGGACTGAAGCTTTCTTT	CALGTEAFF
.	TRBD2	TRBV6-1	TRBJ2-1	TGTGCCAGCAGTGACCTGAGGGGTAGCGGGAGCTCCTACAATGAGCAGTTCTTC	CASSDLRGSGSSYNEQFF
.	TRBD2	TRBV2	TRBJ2-1	TGTGCCAGCAGTGAATCTAGCGGGGGCCCCTACAGTGAGCAGTTCTTC	CASSESSGGPYSEQFF
.	.	TRBV6-1	TRBJ2-6	TGTGCCAGCAGTGAAGAGGGCCACTCTGGGGCCAACGTCCTGACTTTC	CASSEEGHSGANVLTF
.	.	TRBV6-1	TRBJ2-7	TGTGCCAGCAGTTTCCGTGACATCTACGAGCAGTACTTC	CASSFRDIYEQYF
.	TRBD2	TRBV5-6	TRBJ2-1	TGTGCCAGCAGACGAGCGGGGGCCCCCTACAATGAGCAGTTCTTC	CASRRAGAPYNEQFF
.	TRBD1	TRBV6-1	TRBJ2-5	TGTGCCAGCAGTGTGACAGGGCCTATACAAGAGACCCAGTACTTC	CASSVTGPIQETQYF
.	.	TRBV28	TRBJ2-7	TGTGCCAGCAGTTTATTAGACGGATACGAGCAGTACTTC	CASSLLDGYEQYF
.	.	TRBV7-2	TRBJ2-1	TGTGCCAGCAGCTTCCGGGACTTGGGTGAGCAGTTCTTC	CASSFRDLGEQFF
.	TRBD2	TRBV4-1	TRBJ2-3	TGCGCCAGCAGCCCCCTGGCTCCTAGCGGGAGATCCACAGATACGCAGTCTTTT	CASSPLAPSGRSTDTQSF